These T cell receptor beta chains were read from a single sample in a study of blood T cells in healthy people across ages. Via MiXCR, TCRdb re-called the 5' RACE reads, giving one row per CDR3 protein. The table includes 600,000 or so distinct CDR3 sequences, approximately 30% detected once. Sequences were obtained from blood. The receptor source for this set is a woman over 75 in good health. The CDR3 runs from the conserved cysteine through the conserved F or W. The order of the fields is clone size, J gene, D gene, V gene, CDR3 protein, CDR3 DNA. A D gene is named only where the DNA matches it firmly. Part of the rows lack a size; the others show once, few, many or a class for expanded clones.

few,TRBJ1-2,TRBD1,TRBV3-1,CASSQTGGYYGYTF,TGTGCCAGCAGCCAAACAGGGGGCTACTATGGCTACACCTTC
many,TRBJ2-7,-,TRBV5-1,CASSFITGPQVTYEQYF,TGCGCCAGCAGCTTTATCACAGGGCCCCAGGTGACCTACGAGCAGTACTTC
many,TRBJ1-2,-,TRBV11-2,CASSPNLSYGYTF,TGTGCCAGCAGCCCTAACCTCTCCTATGGCTACACCTTC
-,TRBJ2-1,-,TRBV5-5,CASGLTGVLNEQFF,TGTGCCAGCGGTTTAACCGGGGTCCTCAATGAGCAGTTCTTC
few,TRBJ1-5,-,TRBV20-1,CSARDIRDYSNQPQHF,TGCAGTGCTAGAGATATCCGGGACTATTCGAATCAGCCCCAGCATTTT
many,TRBJ2-1,TRBD2,TRBV7-2,CASSTIAGLFYNEQFF,TGTGCCAGCAGCACTATAGCGGGGTTATTCTACAATGAGCAGTTCTTC
many,TRBJ2-5,-,TRBV6-1,CASSMTMQGTQYF,TGTGCCAGCAGTATGACAATGCAAGGGACCCAGTACTTC
few,TRBJ2-7,-,TRBV10-3,CAISTRGESEQYF,TGTGCCATCAGTACCAGGGGCGAATCCGAGCAGTACTTC
-,TRBJ1-1,-,TRBV7-9,CASRRKDGTLMNTEAFF,TGTGCCAGCAGACGGAAGGACGGGACCCTGATGAACACTGAAGCTTTCTTT
many,TRBJ2-1,-,TRBV7-8,CASSGGGRASYNEQFF,TGTGCCAGCAGCGGTGGTGGAAGGGCCTCCTACAATGAGCAGTTCTTC
many,TRBJ2-1,TRBD1,TRBV7-9,CASSEGQVHNEQFF,TGTGCCAGCAGCGAAGGACAGGTACACAATGAGCAGTTCTTC
many,TRBJ2-1,TRBD1,TRBV4-2,CASSQVSTGGGNNEQFF,TGTGCCAGCAGCCAAGTGAGCACAGGGGGCGGAAACAATGAGCAGTTCTTC
many,TRBJ2-2,-,TRBV7-6,CASSPTGSTTGELFF,TGTGCCAGCAGCCCCACCGGGTCTACAACCGGGGAGCTGTTTTTT
once,TRBJ2-5,-,TRBV18,CASSPQSSQETQYF,TGTGCCAGCTCGCCCCAGAGTTCGCAAGAGACCCAGTACTTC
many,TRBJ2-5,TRBD1,TRBV20-1,CSARAWDRAETQYF,TGCAGTGCTAGAGCTTGGGACAGGGCAGAGACCCAGTACTTC
-,TRBJ1-5,-,TRBV21-1,CAGYRGQPQHF,TGTGCCGGATACAGGGGACAGCCCCAGCATTTT
many,TRBJ2-1,TRBD1,TRBV5-5,CASSTTGGIYNEQFF,TGTGCCAGCAGCACGACAGGGGGCATCTACAATGAGCAGTTCTTC
-,TRBJ2-7,TRBD1,TRBV29-1,CSVEDQRTGGQKQYF,TGCAGCGTTGAAGATCAGAGGACAGGGGGGCAGAAGCAGTACTTC
many,TRBJ2-3,-,TRBV5-4,CASSSGGSTDTQYF,TGTGCCAGCAGTTCCGGGGGAAGCACAGATACGCAGTATTTT
many,TRBJ1-1,-,TRBV5-1,CASSLTEMNTEAFF,TGCGCCAGCAGCTTGACAGAAATGAACACTGAAGCTTTCTTT
-,TRBJ2-5,TRBD2,TRBV29-1,CSAFGLAVQETQYF,TGCAGTGCCTTCGGACTAGCGGTTCAAGAGACCCAGTACTTC
-,TRBJ1-2,TRBD1,TRBV2,CASSSRQGEGNYGYTF,TGTGCCAGCAGTAGCAGACAGGGGGAAGGAAACTATGGCTACACCTTC
many,TRBJ1-2,TRBD1,TRBV7-2,CASSPRTGGYYGYTF,TGTGCCAGCAGTCCAAGGACAGGGGGTTACTATGGCTACACCTTC
medium-sized,TRBJ2-3,-,TRBV27,CASSFLGGTQYF,TGTGCCAGCAGTTTCCTGGGGGGAACGCAGTATTTT
many,TRBJ1-2,TRBD1,TRBV20-1,CSATGQGVYTF,TGCAGTGCTACGGGACAGGGGGTATACACCTTC
few,TRBJ1-5,-,TRBV7-3,CASSPPKAGVSNQPQHF,TGTGCCAGCAGCCCCCCTAAAGCGGGGGTCAGCAATCAGCCCCAGCATTTT
-,TRBJ2-1,-,TRBV7-2,CASSLLSETQFF,TGTGCCAGCAGCCTCCTCTCGGAGACCCAGTTCTTC
many,TRBJ2-7,-,TRBV5-1,CASSLVAGTTYEQYF,TGCGCCAGCAGCTTGGTGGCAGGTACAACCTACGAGCAGTACTTC
many,TRBJ2-6,-,TRBV29-1,CSVGYGGGFSGANVLTF,TGCAGCGTTGGATACGGCGGAGGATTCTCTGGGGCCAACGTCCTGACTTTC
-,TRBJ2-7,TRBD1,TRBV19,CASSGTGPSYEQYF,TGTGCCAGTAGTGGGACAGGACCATCCTACGAGCAGTACTTC
many,TRBJ2-1,TRBD1,TRBV5-1,CASSQGQAQFYNEQFF,TGCGCCAGCAGCCAGGGACAGGCCCAATTCTACAATGAGCAGTTCTTC
-,TRBJ2-5,-,TRBV6-5,CASRLATADTNQETQYF,TGTGCCAGCAGGTTAGCTACGGCAGACACCAACCAAGAGACCCAGTACTTC
-,TRBJ1-1,-,TRBV12-3/TRBV12-4,CASRKYVGPYTEAFF,TGTGCCAGCAGGAAATATGTCGGTCCGTACACTGAAGCTTTCTTT
-,TRBJ1-5,-,TRBV7-2,CASSYDRRSNQPQHF,TGTGCCAGCAGCTACGACAGGAGGAGCAATCAGCCCCAGCATTTT
few,TRBJ2-2,TRBD2,TRBV12-3/TRBV12-4,CASGYRAGGPFGELFF,TGTGCCAGCGGATACAGAGCGGGGGGGCCTTTTGGGGAGCTGTTTTTT
many,TRBJ2-7,-,TRBV27,CASSFGGQTYEQYF,TGTGCCAGCAGTTTTGGGGGGCAAACCTACGAGCAGTACTTC
many,TRBJ1-6,TRBD1,TRBV6-2/TRBV6-3,CASRLQGGNSPLHF,TGTGCCAGCAGACTCCAGGGGGGCAATTCACCCCTCCACTTT
many,TRBJ2-7,TRBD2,TRBV2,CASSERGAFYEQYF,TGTGCCAGCAGTGAGCGGGGGGCGTTCTACGAGCAGTACTTC
many,TRBJ2-7,-,TRBV7-8,CASSLGAGQVVSYEQYF,TGTGCCAGCAGCTTAGGAGCGGGACAGGTAGTGTCCTACGAGCAGTACTTC
many,TRBJ1-1,-,TRBV20-1,CSARDGARPPNTEAFF,TGCAGTGCTAGAGATGGGGCCAGGCCCCCAAACACTGAAGCTTTCTTT
few,TRBJ2-3,TRBD2,TRBV5-1,CASSSGTRDTDTQYF,TGCGCCAGCAGCTCCGGGACTAGAGACACAGATACGCAGTATTTT
-,TRBJ2-3,-,TRBV30,CAWTSYDTQYF,TGTGCCTGGACCTCATACGATACGCAGTATTTT
-,TRBJ1-1,-,TRBV11-3,CASSQGDTGTEAFF,TGTGCCAGCAGCCAAGGAGATACAGGCACTGAAGCTTTCTTT